The 27 T cell receptor beta chains in this list originate from one sample, sequenced in a study of human T cells and chemical hapten exposure (dated by TCRdb to the early 2020s). The library relied on RACE. For sequencing, a NextSeq 500 was employed. TCRdb's own reprocessing of the public reads used fastp at Q25 and MiXCR and kept productive beta chains. One record per CDR3 amino acid sequence lists the most common genes and DNA. Within this sample are more than 85,000 distinct CDR3 sequences, with roughly a third of them counted one time only. The leading ten clones occupy around 2.8% of the sample. What this sample's time point label stands for: patch test 3, about 24 weeks after DPC sensitization. This sample's treatment or condition label indicates: therapeutic diphenylcyclopropenone sensitization with weekly scalp DPC. This specimen was whole blood, taken in connection with sensitization to the hapten diphenylcyclopropenone (DPC). The receptor source for this set is a man aged 35 to 55 with alopecia areata. Some clones in this sample may be carry-over from other donors' samples.

CDR3 nucleotides: TGTGCCATCCGCCCACCCGGTGAGCAGTTCTTC. The encoded protein is CAIRPPGEQFF. V usage is TRBV7-3 and J usage is TRBJ2-1; D gene uncertain. V was shortened by 10 bases and J by 9 bases, with 13 bases between the two germline ends. CDR1 is SGHTA, CDR2 FQGTGA, per germline. The CDR3 sequence is 11 residues long. Filled out from reference TRBV7-3 and TRBJ2-1, the complete variable domain reads GAGVSQTPSNKVTEKGKYVELRCDPISGHTALYWYRQSLGQGPEFLIYFQGTGAADDSGLPNDRFFAVRPEGSVSTLKIQRTERGDSAVYLCAIRPPGEQFFGPGTRLTVL.

This clonotype was observed a single time. The chain recombines TRBV12-3 or TRBV12-4 with TRBJ2-2, with D perhaps TRBD1 or TRBD2 (5 bases each). The CDR3 length is 14 residues. The V gene lost 6 bases and the J gene lost 6 bases, with 14 bases spanning the gap. CDR3 sequence reads: CASSYGTVAGELFF. CDR3 nucleotides: TGTGCCAGCAGCTACGGGACGGTCGCCGGGGAGCTGTTTTTT.

The genes are TRBV5-6 and TRBJ2-1, with a possible D match to TRBD2 (5 bases). CDR3 size: 13 residues. The V gene lost 1 base and the J gene lost 10 bases, with 12 bases spanning the gap. Germline CDR1 is SGHDT and CDR2 is YYEEEE. CDR3 loop: CASSLPGGWEQFF. The CDR3 DNA reads as TGTGCCAGCAGCTTGCCCGGAGGTTGGGAGCAGTTCTTC.

This rearrangement joins TRBV7-9 to TRBJ2-1; either TRBD1 or TRBD2 may supply D (5 bases each). The germline V and J ends were trimmed by 0 bases and 8 bases, with 8 bases remaining between them. The CDR3 is made up of 13 amino acids. Germline V gene lookup returns CDR1 SEHNR and CDR2 FQNEAQ (reference sequence). The CDR3 reads CASSLAGADEQFF. CDR3 DNA: TGTGCCAGCAGCTTAGCCGGGGCCGATGAGCAGTTCTTC.

This clonotype was counted a few times. The chain couples TRBV11-3 to TRBJ1-1; D possibly corresponds to TRBD1 (6 bases). Germline V CDR1 and CDR2: SGHNT, YENEEA. This CDR3 is 15 amino acids long. Trimming pared 1 base from V and 1 base from J, leaving 10 bases between. CDR3 nucleotide sequence: TGTGCCAGCAGCTTAGGGGGACAAAGGAACACTGAAGCTTTCTTT. Protein product: CASSLGGQRNTEAFF.

V usage is TRBV27 and J usage is TRBJ2-3, with TRBD2 identical over 9 bases. V lost 4 bases to trimming and J lost 6 bases; unmatched junction nucleotides: 14. Germline V gene sequence: CDR1 MNHEY, CDR2 SMNVEV (reference sequence). CDR3 length: 17 amino acids. The DNA for the CDR3 is TGTGCCAGCAGTTCCCGGCGGGAGGGCGGTTTGGGGGATACGCAGTATTTT. Its protein product is CASSSRREGGLGDTQYF.

In regard to this clonotype: Given a much more abundant clone one base away, this may be a read error. The chain is built from TRBV6-6 and TRBJ2-3; unclear D gene. The CDR3 is 14 amino acids. CDR1 and CDR2 from the germline V gene are MNHNY and SVGAGI (reference sequence). The CDR3 region is CAISYSTSTDTQYF. For the CDR3, the DNA is TGTGCCATCAGTTACTCGACTAGCACAGATACGCAGTATTTT.

This clonotype was recorded only once. The genes are TRBV11-2 and TRBJ2-3; 9 bases are a match to TRBD1. The CDR3 loop spans 15 amino acids. Germline CDR1 is SGHAT and CDR2 is FQNNGV. J gave up 4 bases and V 7 bases, and 9 bases lay outside the gene matches. The CDR3, as DNA: TGTGCCAGCACCACAGGGGGCCGAGGTTCAGATACGCAGTATTTT. Translation: CASTTGGRGSDTQYF.

The chain employs TRBV12-3 or TRBV12-4 and TRBJ2-5; D remains ambiguous. Trimming stripped 6 bases from V and 1 base from J, with 12 bases between. The CDR3 loop spans 14 amino acids. CDR3 in DNA: TGTGCCAGCAGACCCCCAACATCCCAAGAGACCCAGTACTTC. This encodes CASRPPTSQETQYF.

This clonotype has a handful of counts. The rearrangement links TRBV7-9 to TRBJ2-1; TRBD2 aligns across 8 bases. The CDR3 runs 14 residues. The V gene end was trimmed by 6 bases and the J gene end by 7 bases; junction bases not matched to a gene: 8. Germline V lookup: CDR1 SEHNR, CDR2 FQNEAQ (reference sequence). In DNA, the CDR3 is TGTGCCAGCAGTGGGTTCGCGGGAGGTAATGAGCAGTTCTTC. This sequence encodes CASSGFAGGNEQFF.

This clonotype came up many times. The genes are TRBV2 and TRBJ2-1; D might be TRBD1 (5 bases). Germline V lookup: CDR1 SNHLY, CDR2 FYNNEI. This CDR3 is 14 amino acids long. V dropped 3 bases and J dropped 10 bases, with 16 bases sitting between them. CDR3 DNA: TGTGCCAGCAGTGACGTGGGGCGAGACTGGGAGCAGTTCTTC. It specifies CASSDVGRDWEQFF.

This clonotype has a single count. The genes are TRBV29-1 and TRBJ2-3, with D perhaps TRBD2 (7 bases). Germline V CDR1 and CDR2: SQVTM, ANQGSEA. Trimming shortened V by 8 bases and J by 4 bases, and 22 bases separated the two germline ends. The CDR3 has 15 amino acids. The CDR3 region has the DNA TGCAGCTTTGCCCCACTAGGAGGGGGGGCAGATACGCAGTATTTT. Its protein product is CSFAPLGGGADTQYF.

V gene TRBV28 combines with J gene TRBJ2-1, with 10 positions matching TRBD1. This CDR3 is built from 15 residues. Germline V gene lookup returns CDR1 MDHEN and CDR2 SYDVKM. After removal of 7 bases from V and 5 bases from J, the junction contained 8 bases not matched to a gene. The CDR3 bases are TGTGCCAGCACCCTGGGGGGACAGGGGAACAATGAGCAGTTCTTC. It codes for CASTLGGQGNNEQFF. Full variable domain (remainder filled in from reference TRBV28 and TRBJ2-1): DVKVTQSSRYLVKRTGEKVFLECVQDMDHENMFWYRQDPGLGLRLIYFSYDVKMKEKGDIPEGYSVSREKKERFSLILESASTNQTSMYLCASTLGGQGNNEQFFGPGTRLTVL.

This sequence joins TRBV7-9 and TRBJ2-3; D unclear. CDR1 is SEHNR, CDR2 FQNEAQ, per germline (reference sequence). This CDR3 is built from 13 residues. Trimming removed 5 bases from V and 5 bases from J, with 11 bases in between. This chain's CDR3 is CASSPPVGDTQYF. In nucleotides, the CDR3 is TGTGCCAGCAGCCCTCCCGTTGGAGATACGCAGTATTTT.

This clonotype appeared a few times. This chain's CDR3 is CASSGQGGEQYV. The CDR3 DNA sequence: TGTGCCAGCAGCGGACAGGGGGGCGAGCAGTACGTC. The chain links TRBV2 to TRBJ2-7, with 10 bases lining up with TRBD1. Losses at the gene ends were 6 bases for V and 6 bases for J; bases not matched to a gene: 2. This CDR3 region has 12 residues. Looked up from germline, CDR1 is SNHLY and CDR2 is FYNNEI.

This clonotype was recorded a few times. J is TRBJ2-7 and V is TRBV6-2 or TRBV6-3; no definite D call. From germline, CDR1 is MNHEY and CDR2 SVGEGT. V was clipped by 2 bases and J by 2 bases, with 10 bases between them. This CDR3 has 14 amino acids. The CDR3: CASSYPGPPYEQYV. As DNA, the CDR3 is TGTGCCAGCAGTTACCCAGGTCCTCCCTACGAGCAGTACGTC.

This clonotype was observed a few times. V and J are TRBV29-1 and TRBJ2-5; 13 bases are a match to TRBD2. Germline CDR1 is SQVTM and CDR2 is ANQGSEA. The CDR3 consists of 17 residues. The V segment lost 1 base and the J segment 5 bases; nucleotides outside the gene matches: 10. The CDR3 DNA reads TGCAGCGTTGAAGGCCAACTAGCGGGAGGGCCCCCGGAGACCCAGTACTTC. It translates to CSVEGQLAGGPPETQYF.

This rearrangement joins TRBV4-3 to TRBJ2-2, with D perhaps given as TRBD1 or TRBD2 (6 bases each). Trimming stripped 0 bases from V and 2 bases from J, with 19 bases between. The CDR3 sequence is 19 residues long. Germline lookup yields CDR1 LGHNA and CDR2 YSLEER. The chain's CDR3 is CASSQDSGSGAANTGELFF. Written as DNA, the CDR3 is TGCGCCAGCAGCCAAGATTCCGGCTCGGGGGCTGCTAACACCGGGGAGCTGTTTTTT.

This clonotype was seen only a few times. This chain links TRBV29-1 with TRBJ2-3, with D possibly matching TRBD2 (5 bases). The CDR3 sequence is 10 residues long. Trimming took 7 bases from V and 6 from J, leaving 8 bases between them. Germline CDR1 is SQVTM and CDR2 is ANQGSEA. The CDR3 coding sequence is TGCAGCGGGACGGGGGATACGCAGTATTTT. Translated: CSGTGDTQYF.

The chain is built from TRBV29-1 and TRBJ1-5; D might be TRBD1 (6 bases). V was pared by 5 bases and J by 3 bases, with 11 bases between. Germline CDR1 reads SQVTM; CDR2 reads ANQGSEA. The CDR3 consists of 13 residues. The CDR3 loop is CSVSGQPNQPQHF. DNA of the CDR3: TGCAGCGTTTCAGGACAGCCCAATCAGCCCCAGCATTTT.

The chain combines TRBV12-3 or TRBV12-4 with TRBJ1-3, with 8 bases identical to TRBD1. The J segment lost 0 bases and the V segment lost 6 bases, leaving 7 bases of the junction unmatched. This CDR3 is 16 amino acids long. CDR3 DNA sequence: TGTGCCAGCAGGCCCGGACAGGGCCTCTCTGGAAACACCATATATTTT. Protein product: CASRPGQGLSGNTIYF.

There are a few counts of this clonotype. The genes are TRBV29-1 and TRBJ2-5; D remains unclear. CDR3 size: 11 residues. V lost 0 bases to trimming and J lost 1 base, with 0 bases between them. Germline-derived CDR1 and CDR2 are SQVTM and ANQGSEA. CDR3 amino acids: CSVEDQETQYF. The CDR3 DNA sequence: TGCAGCGTTGAAGACCAAGAGACCCAGTACTTC.

J is TRBJ2-1 and V is TRBV12-3 or TRBV12-4; 12 bases agree with TRBD2. The CDR3 spans 14 residues. The ends lost 7 bases at V and 8 bases at J; junction bases unmatched: 6. The CDR3 sequence: CASKELAGGDEQFF. The CDR3 region has the DNA TGTGCCAGCAAAGAACTAGCGGGAGGCGATGAGCAGTTCTTC.

This chain connects TRBV5-4 to TRBJ2-2; 11 nucleotides match TRBD2. Trimming removed 5 bases from V and 0 bases from J; junction bases left unmatched: 3. CDR3 size: 16 residues. Germline V lookup: CDR1 SGHNT, CDR2 YYREEE (reference sequence). CDR3 coding DNA: TGTGCCAGCAGGAAGACTAGCGGGGCGAACACCGGGGAGCTGTTTTTT. It translates to CASRKTSGANTGELFF.

This chain connects TRBV3-1 to TRBJ2-3, with D possibly matching TRBD1 (5 bases). The CDR3 has 11 residues. V lost 6 bases and J 7 bases, leaving 8 bases between the germline ends. Germline assignment: CDR1 LGHDT and CDR2 YNNKEL (reference sequence). CDR3 nucleotides: TGTGCCAGCAGTCGACAGTATACGCAGTATTTT. Translating it yields CASSRQYTQYF.

This clonotype appeared a few times. The J gene is TRBJ2-3, the V gene TRBV20-1; weak D call: TRBD2 (5 bases). V lost 6 bases to trimming and J lost 5 bases, with 15 bases between them. CDR1 and CDR2 (germline): DFQATT, SNEGSKA (reference sequence). This CDR3 comprises 13 residues. CDR3 nucleotide sequence: TGCAGTGCCTACACCGAACTAGTAGATACGCAGTATTTT. Translation gives CSAYTELVDTQYF.

This chain uses TRBV6-2 or TRBV6-3 with TRBJ2-1; 7 positions match TRBD1. The CDR3 length is 12 residues. Germline assignment: CDR1 MNHEY and CDR2 SVGEGT. The ends lost 6 bases at V and 13 bases at J; junction bases unmatched: 9. The CDR3 loop is CASRPAGTVQFF. CDR3 nucleotide sequence: TGTGCCAGCAGGCCCGCCGGGACAGTTCAGTTCTTC.